Below are 9 T cell receptor beta chains sequenced from a single sample in a study of T cells in Graves' hyperthyroidism and ophthalmopathy. TCR beta CDR3 region amplification was performed from RNA transcripts. The TCR CDR3 was amplified in a first-round RT-PCR using the HTBI primer set. TCRdb processed the multiplex PCR reads anew with MiXCR; each CDR3 protein has one entry. The table lists 550,000 to 800,000 distinct CDR3 sequences, approximately 15% of them singletons. Sequenced: blood. The source is a man aged 45-60 years with Graves' hyperthyroidism.

This clonotype was found many times. The genes are TRBV10-3 and TRBJ1-1, with D perhaps TRBD1 (5 bases). This CDR3 comprises 15 residues. Per the germline V gene, CDR1 is ENHRY and CDR2 is SYGVKD. The V end was cut by 6 bases, the J end by 4 bases, with 18 bases between. The DNA of the CDR3 is TGTGCCATCAGGACGACGGGATTGGGGACCACTGAAGCTTTCTTT. This translates into CAIRTTGLGTTEAFF.

This sequence joins TRBV7-9 and TRBJ2-1; weak D call: TRBD2 (6 bases). V gave up 5 bases and J gave up 1 base, with 24 bases separating them. Germline CDR1 is SEHNR and CDR2 is FQNEAQ (reference sequence). This CDR3 contains 19 residues. In DNA, the CDR3 is TGTGCCAGCAGCCCACGACTAGTTAGAAAACAGCTGTCCTACAATGAGCAGTTCTTC. It is translated as CASSPRLVRKQLSYNEQFF.

This clonotype was counted many times. The chain links TRBV2 to TRBJ2-2; no definite D call. Trimming left V 4 bases short and J 0 bases short, with 12 bases between. The V gene's germline CDR1 is SNHLY and CDR2 FYNNEI. The CDR3 sequence is 16 residues long. CDR3 protein: CASSGSRHANTGELFF. The CDR3 region has the DNA TGTGCCAGCAGTGGGAGCAGACACGCGAACACCGGGGAGCTGTTTTTT.

In the case of this clonotype: Just one base apart from a much larger clone, this may be a read error. The chain combines TRBV28 with TRBJ2-7, with a weak D call TRBD2 (6 bases). CDR1 MDHEN and CDR2 SYDVKM come from the germline V gene. The CDR3 extends over 12 amino acids. The germline V and J ends were trimmed by 3 bases and 8 bases, with 11 bases remaining between them. CDR3 region: CASSLRGSQQYF. CDR3 coding DNA: TGTGCCAGCAGTTTGCGGGGAAGTCAGCAGTACTTC. Variable domain in full (rest from reference TRBV28 and TRBJ2-7): DVKVTQSSRYLVKRTGEKVFLECVQDMDHENMFWYRQDPGLGLRLIYFSYDVKMKEKGDIPEGYSVSREKKERFSLILESASTNQTSMYLCASSLRGSQQYFGPGTRLTVT.

This chain connects TRBV7-9 to TRBJ1-5; D might be TRBD1 (5 bases). Trimming took off 1 base at V and 7 bases at J, with 14 bases between the two ends. This CDR3 has 15 residues. CDR1 is SEHNR and CDR2 is FQNEAQ in the germline V gene (reference sequence). The CDR3, as DNA: TGTGCCAGCAGCTTAGGGTCGGGGGTTGGACAGCCCCAGCATTTT. This gives the protein CASSLGSGVGQPQHF.

V and J are TRBV7-9 and TRBJ2-7; 7 nucleotides agree with TRBD1. Per germline, CDR1 SEHNR and CDR2 FQNEAQ (reference sequence). This CDR3 is 15 amino acids long. J was trimmed by 5 bases and V by 2 bases; bases with no gene match: 9. CDR3 nucleotide sequence: TGTGCCAGCAGCTTATTCCCTCCGACAGGGAACGAGCAGTACTTC. Protein: CASSLFPPTGNEQYF.

In its sample, this clonotype was seen many times. The chain employs TRBV6-1 and TRBJ1-1; TRBD1 matches at 8 bases. The CDR3 has 15 amino acids. CDR1 is MNHNS, CDR2 SASEGT, per germline. J lost 0 bases, V lost 5 bases, and 5 bases had no gene match. The CDR3 sequence: CASSTRQGMNTEAFF. The CDR3, as DNA: TGTGCCAGCAGTACCCGACAGGGGATGAACACTGAAGCTTTCTTT.

This sequence joins TRBV6-2 or TRBV6-3 and TRBJ2-4; D unclear. The CDR3 length is 14 residues. V lost 2 bases, J lost 0 bases, and 5 bases lay in between. Germline CDR1 is MNHEY and CDR2 is SVGEGT. CDR3 in DNA: TGTGCCAGCAGTTACACCTTAGCCAAAAACATTCAGTACTTC. This translates into CASSYTLAKNIQYF.

This clonotype was counted many times. J is TRBJ2-7 and V is TRBV12-3 or TRBV12-4; tentative D call: TRBD2 (6 bases). The CDR3 sequence is 14 residues long. V shed 4 bases and J shed 7 bases, with 17 bases lying between them. CDR3 coding DNA: TGTGCCAGCAGTTCTCCGGGACTCAGGAGGGAGCAGTACTTC. Protein product: CASSSPGLRREQYF.